This T cell receptor (beta chain) came from a study of T cells in Graves' hyperthyroidism and ophthalmopathy. This clonotype was recorded at least ten times. Its target is not known. Broader study findings: By a 13 V-J model, ophthalmopathy was set apart from stable hyperthyroidism.

Amplification yielded TCR beta CDR3 regions, with RNA transcripts as the source. During a first-round RT-PCR of the TCR CDR3, the HTBI primer set was used. TCRdb re-called the multiplex PCR reads through MiXCR, storing one row per CDR3 protein. This table has roughly 290,000 distinct CDR3 sequences, about a sixth appearing once. The TCR sequence derives from a woman between 55 and 75 years old with Graves' ophthalmopathy. The sample taken for sequencing was blood.

The CDR3, as DNA: TGTGCCAGCAGCCAAGATATAAGCGAGCGCAATGAGCAGTTCTTC. Its translation: CASSQDISERNEQFF. The chain recombines TRBV4-2 with TRBJ2-1; D remains ambiguous. V was trimmed by 0 bases and J by 6 bases, leaving 12 bases between them. CDR1 LGHNA and CDR2 YNFKEQ come from the germline V gene. The CDR3 is 15 residues long.